This entry lists 9 T cell receptor beta chains sequenced from one sample in a study of T cell responses to AZD1222 COVID-19 vaccine. The assay was immunoSEQ multiplex PCR, and TCRdb's table has in-frame clones only and misses some. There are 85,000 to 100,000 clones in the sample; 80% to 90% occur only once, and 9.5% to 13% lies in the top ten. This material consisted of peripheral blood, taken on day 0 of AZD1222 vaccination. The receptors shown here come from an adult in good health.

The chain has TRBV7-3 and TRBJ2-4; 8 nucleotides align to TRBD2. This CDR3 has 16 amino acids. Germline CDR1 reads SGHTA; CDR2 reads FQGTGA. With 3 bases clipped from V and 9 bases from J, the junction kept 13 bases outside the gene matches. This CDR3 is CASSLSGTRGAGIQYF. The CDR3 region has the DNA TGTGCCAGCAGCTTGTCCGGGACTAGAGGAGCGGGCATTCAGTACTTC.

The chain has TRBV18 and TRBJ1-5; TRBD1 matches 9 bases. This CDR3 has 15 amino acids. Germline CDR1 reads KGHSH; CDR2 reads LQKENI. The J segment lost 6 bases and the V segment lost 1 base, leaving 4 bases of the junction unmatched. This CDR3 is CASSPRTGESQPQHF. The CDR3 coding sequence is TGTGCCAGCTCACCACGGACAGGGGAGAGTCAGCCCCAGCATTTT.

The genes are TRBV11-2 and TRBJ2-7, with D perhaps matching TRBD2 (7 bases). The CDR3 spans 14 residues. The V gene lost 5 bases and the J gene lost 2 bases, with 13 bases spanning the gap. Germline V gene data show CDR1 as SGHAT and CDR2 as FQNNGV. CDR3 nucleotide sequence: TGTGCCAGCAGCCCAGGGGACTATACCTACGAGCAGTACTTC. Encoded protein: CASSPGDYTYEQYF.

The chain uses TRBV15 and TRBJ1-3; unclear D gene. In germline, CDR1 is LNHNV, CDR2 YYDKDF (reference sequence). With 0 bases removed from V and 8 bases from J, the gap between germline ends came to 8 bases. This CDR3 comprises 13 residues. This CDR3 is CATSRDPADTIYF. For the CDR3, the DNA is TGTGCCACCAGCAGAGATCCCGCCGACACCATATATTTT.

The chain uses TRBV12-3 or TRBV12-4 and TRBJ1-2; D possibly corresponds to TRBD1 (5 bases). CDR3 length: 11 residues. The CDR3: CVGGANYGYTF. The CDR3 DNA reads TGTGTGGGGGGAGCTAACTATGGCTACACCTTC.

This clone has only a few counts. The rearrangement joins TRBV18 to TRBJ1-2, with D possibly TRBD1 on 6 matching bases. The CDR3 loop spans 13 amino acids. Trimming pared 5 bases from V and 6 bases from J, leaving 13 bases between. Germline V lookup: CDR1 KGHSH, CDR2 LQKENI. CDR3 coding DNA: TGTGCCAGCTCAATACAGGGAGGGGATGGCTACACCTTC. It encodes CASSIQGGDGYTF.

The chain recombines TRBV30 with TRBJ2-7; 9 bases align to TRBD2. CDR1 and CDR2 (germline): GTSNPN, SVGIG (reference sequence). V shed 4 bases and J 0 bases; nucleotides not matched to a gene: 4. The CDR3 totals 14 residues. The CDR3 region is CAWNLLAGSYEQYF. CDR3 in DNA: TGTGCCTGGAACTTACTAGCGGGCTCCTACGAGCAGTACTTC. The variable domain in full, with the rest retrieved from reference TRBV30 and TRBJ2-7, is SQTIHQWPATLVQPVGSPLSLECTVEGTSNPNLYWYRQAAGRGLQLLFYSVGIGQISSEVPQNLSASRPQDRQFILSSKKLLLSDSGFYLCAWNLLAGSYEQYFGPGTRLTVT.

The chain carries TRBV3-1 (or the pseudogene TRBV3-2) and TRBJ2-2, with TRBD2 identical over 11 bases. The length of the CDR3 is 17 residues. Germline trimming cut 6 bases from V and 4 bases from J; bases unmatched to any gene: 10. Germline V gene lookup returns CDR1 LGHDT and CDR2 YNNKEL (reference sequence). The CDR3 nucleotides read TGTGCCAGCAGGCTGGGTAGCGGGGGGGCTGGCACCGGGGAGCTGTTTTTT. Protein product: CASRLGSGGAGTGELFF.

This chain connects TRBV28 to TRBJ1-5; a weak D match, TRBD1 (5 bases). The CDR3 is made up of 16 amino acids. Per germline, CDR1 MDHEN and CDR2 SYDVKM. The V end was cut by 7 bases, the J end by 2 bases, with 18 bases between. The DNA for the CDR3 is TGTGCCAGCACCTCGGGTGGGGGACTTGGCAATCAGCCCCAGCATTTT. Residues: CASTSGGGLGNQPQHF.